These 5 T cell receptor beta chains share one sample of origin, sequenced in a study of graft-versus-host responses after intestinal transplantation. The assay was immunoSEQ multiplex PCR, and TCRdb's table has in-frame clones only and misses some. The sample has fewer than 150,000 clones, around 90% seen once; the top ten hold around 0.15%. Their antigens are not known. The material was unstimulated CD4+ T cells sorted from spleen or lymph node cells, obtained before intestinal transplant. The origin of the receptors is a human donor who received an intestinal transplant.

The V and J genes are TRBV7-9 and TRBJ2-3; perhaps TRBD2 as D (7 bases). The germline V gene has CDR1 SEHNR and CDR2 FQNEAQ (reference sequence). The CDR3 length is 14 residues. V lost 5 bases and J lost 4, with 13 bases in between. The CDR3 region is CASSAPGGADTQYF. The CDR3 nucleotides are TGTGCCAGCAGCGCCCCGGGGGGCGCAGATACGCAGTATTTT.

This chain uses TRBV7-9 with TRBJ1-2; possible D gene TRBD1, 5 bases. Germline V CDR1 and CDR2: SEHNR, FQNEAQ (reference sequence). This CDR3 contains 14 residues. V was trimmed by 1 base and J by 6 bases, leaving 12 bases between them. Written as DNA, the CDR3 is TGTGCCAGCAGCTTAGGACCGCAAGGGGATGGCTACACCTTC. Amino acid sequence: CASSLGPQGDGYTF.

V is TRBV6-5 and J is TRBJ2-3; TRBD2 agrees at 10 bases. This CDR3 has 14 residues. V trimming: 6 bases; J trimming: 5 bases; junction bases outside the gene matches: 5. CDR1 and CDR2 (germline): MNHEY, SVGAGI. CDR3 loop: CASRTLAGVDTQYF. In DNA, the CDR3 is TGTGCCAGCAGAACGCTAGCGGGGGTAGATACGCAGTATTTT.

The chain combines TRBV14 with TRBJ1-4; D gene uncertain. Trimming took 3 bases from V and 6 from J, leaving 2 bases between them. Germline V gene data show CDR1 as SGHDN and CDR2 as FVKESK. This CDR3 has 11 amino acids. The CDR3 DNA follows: TGTGCCAGCAGCCAGTATGAAAAACTGTTTTTT. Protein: CASSQYEKLFF.

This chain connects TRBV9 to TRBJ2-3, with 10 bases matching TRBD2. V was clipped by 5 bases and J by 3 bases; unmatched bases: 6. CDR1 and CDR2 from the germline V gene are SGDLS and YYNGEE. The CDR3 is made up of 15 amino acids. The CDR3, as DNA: TGTGCCAGCAGTACTAGCGGGGTTTTAACAGATACGCAGTATTTT. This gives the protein CASSTSGVLTDTQYF.